This T cell receptor (beta chain) was sequenced for a study of blood T cell repertoires in COVID-19 (dated by TCRdb to 2020 to 2021). Concerning the study at large: The collaborator samples originated in the United States, Italy and Spain and spanned the acute and convalescent phases of COVID-19. HLA class I and class II types, where available, came from metadata supplied by the sample provider rather than from assay-based typing. Samples were obtained from the ongoing ImmuneRACE study (first 160 participants) and from some 1,300 subjects provided by 6 global collaborators. The repertoires were released in a freely available public database meant as a resource for research on the immune response to SARS-CoV-2. The prospective study material was composed of cDNA or gDNA derived from T cells, B-cell-depleted T cells, or PBMCs. The dataset comprised deeply sampled blood TCRbeta repertoires from subjects exposed to, actively infected with, or recovered from COVID-19. A de-identified subject ID, COVID-19 status, age in years and sex were almost always included in the sample metadata.

For this clone: This clone's antigen is unknown. Base quality data are lacking; no much larger clone is found one base away.

The germline V and J ends show losses of 5 bases and 3 bases respectively, and no gene match explains 12 bases of the junction. The CDR3 goes from the cysteine to the phenylalanine over 17 residues. The CDR3 DNA has 51 bases and is translated from base 1. Study-wide findings and limitations: Clinical and demographic metadata were provided uncurated, with the amount varying by source and participant.

One collaborating source in Seattle enrolled patients while the patients were actively infected and followed the patients over time throughout the course of disease. The collaborating institutions used their own protocols to collect whole blood in K2EDTA tubes. For TCRbeta analysis, collaborators shipped samples in one of three forms: frozen whole blood, isolated PBMCs, or DNA extracted from either of those sample types. TCRbeta CDR3 regions were amplified from genomic DNA by means of the immunoSEQ Assay, a bias-controlled multiplex PCR. On the study's bioinformatics: Nucleated cell counts per sample were estimated from amplification of reference gene primers within the assay. To quantify the absolute abundance of each unique TCRbeta CDR3 rearrangement, sequence reads were collapsed and filtered. For each sample, productive Simpson clonality was calculated as the square root of Simpson's diversity index across productive rearrangements. TCRdb retrieved this table from immuneACCESS and kept in-frame rearrangements only. Not all clones are present; in checked studies, unresolved V genes account for under half, and no reason is known for the remainder. V and J calls and clone size are given by that table; D and trimming were obtained from the DNA. The sample table shows about 180,000 clones, and about 81% are seen once. Jointly, the top ten make up roughly 12% of the sample.

What was sequenced was peripheral blood. The sequence is built from TRBV23-1 and TRBJ2-7; the junction holds 11 bases that match TRBD1. TRBV23-1 is an ORF; its function is uncertain. The source of this sequence is a woman of 80 years or more with COVID-19, enrolled during active disease. The sequenced DNA: TGCGCCAGCAGTTTCCGGGACAGGGGGAGGCCCAACTACGAGCAGTACTTC. This gives the protein CASSFRDRGRPNYEQYF.